This entry lists 26 T cell receptor beta chains sequenced from one sample in a study of beta chain features in type 1 diabetes. Study results and limitations: People with Type 1 diabetes carried modestly yet significantly shorter TCRB CDR3s in all four CD4+ subsets.

Sequenced material consisted of expressed TCRB transcripts (all of the isolated RNA was reverse transcribed). The table came from immunoSEQ multiplex PCR; TCRdb's copy has only in-frame clones and leaves some out. The table includes under 350,000 clones, roughly 25% detected once. For these TCRs, the target antigens are not known. The source material was naive CD4+ T cells from blood. Receptor source: a woman younger than 45 with type 1 diabetes.

This clone was observed a few times. The chain has TRBV18 and TRBJ1-5, with 7 bases that match TRBD1. With V trimmed by 4 bases and J by 5 bases, 5 bases remained unmatched. CDR1 is KGHSH, CDR2 LQKENI, per germline. The CDR3 is made up of 14 amino acids. The CDR3 loop is CASSQTGAHQPQHF. Here the CDR3 DNA reads TGTGCCAGCTCACAAACAGGGGCCCATCAGCCCCAGCATTTT. The variable domain in full, completed from reference TRBV18 and TRBJ1-5, reads NAGVMQNPRHLVRRRGQEARLRCSPMKGHSHVYWYRQLPEEGLKFMVYLQKENIIDESGMPKERFSAEFPKEGPSILRIQQVVRGDSAAYFCASSQTGAHQPQHFGDGTRLSIL.

This clone was picked up a small number of times. This sequence joins TRBV4-1 and TRBJ1-1, with D perhaps matching TRBD1 (5 bases). V lost 1 base, J lost 6 bases, and 15 bases lay in between. The germline V gene has CDR1 MGHRA and CDR2 YSYEKL. There are 15 residues in the CDR3. The CDR3 DNA is TGCGCCAGCAGCCAAGTCTCACAGGTCGCCCCTGAAGCTTTCTTT. Its protein product is CASSQVSQVAPEAFF.

This clone has only a few counts. The chain links TRBV6-5 to TRBJ1-2; TRBD1 might be the D (6 bases). Per the germline V gene, CDR1 is MNHEY and CDR2 is SVGAGI. This CDR3 has 16 amino acids. V lost 2 bases and J 2 bases, leaving 15 bases between the germline ends. The CDR3 is CASSYEYPGQNYGYTF. The DNA for the CDR3 is TGTGCCAGCAGTTACGAGTATCCGGGACAAAACTATGGCTACACCTTC.

This clone has only a few counts. The chain combines TRBV2 with TRBJ2-1; D unclear. Per germline, CDR1 SNHLY and CDR2 FYNNEI. This CDR3 region has 11 residues. V was clipped by 4 bases and J by 5 bases, with 3 bases between them. CDR3 amino acids: CASSVNNEQFF. DNA of the CDR3: TGTGCCAGCAGTGTAAACAATGAGCAGTTCTTC.

This clone was found a few times. This chain joins TRBV4-2 and TRBJ2-1, with D maybe TRBD1 (5 bases). The CDR3 runs to 16 residues. The germline V gene encodes CDR1 LGHNA and CDR2 YNFKEQ. The ends were cut back, 1 base at V and 0 bases at J, with 10 bases in the middle. This CDR3 reads CASSQGGGRSYNEQFF. CDR3 nucleotides: TGTGCCAGCAGCCAAGGGGGCGGACGCTCCTACAATGAGCAGTTCTTC.

The gene calls are TRBV7-3 and TRBJ2-5; D might be TRBD2 (6 bases). CDR1 and CDR2 from the germline V gene are SGHTA and FQGTGA. The CDR3 covers 15 residues. V was clipped by 2 bases and J by 6 bases, with 16 bases between them. The CDR3 loop reads CASSLSGDFPQTQYF. In nucleotides, the CDR3 is TGTGCCAGCAGCTTATCTGGGGACTTCCCACAGACCCAGTACTTC.

This clone has more than one count but fewer than ten. This sequence joins TRBV7-3 and TRBJ2-7; tentative D call: TRBD2 (6 bases). Germline lookup yields CDR1 SGHTA and CDR2 FQGTGA. V was pared by 2 bases and J by 7 bases, with 12 bases between. The CDR3 has 13 residues. The CDR3, as DNA: TGTGCCAGCAGCTTATGGGAGGAGAGGGAGCAGTACTTC. This codes for CASSLWEEREQYF.

Here the CDR3 reads CASSVDEYSNQPQHF. CDR3 DNA: TGTGCCAGCAGCGTAGACGAGTATAGCAATCAGCCCCAGCATTTT. The chain carries TRBV9 and TRBJ1-5; D unresolved. The CDR3 totals 15 residues. Germline loops: CDR1 SGDLS, CDR2 YYNGEE. V lost 0 bases and J 0 bases, leaving 7 bases between the germline ends.

The rearrangement links TRBV7-9 to TRBJ1-2; D remains unclear. The CDR3 length is 14 residues. Trimming removed 5 bases from V and 3 bases from J, with 13 bases in between. Per germline, CDR1 SEHNR and CDR2 FQNEAQ (reference sequence). CDR3 region: CASSPSGSDYGYTF. DNA of the CDR3: TGTGCCAGCAGCCCTTCGGGGTCCGACTATGGCTACACCTTC.

This chain links TRBV7-2 with TRBJ2-3; D unclear. The germline V gene has CDR1 SGHTA and CDR2 FQGNSA. CDR3 length equals 14 residues. V was pared by 0 bases and J by 6 bases, with 10 bases between. The CDR3 reads CASSLARPLDTQYF. Written as DNA, the CDR3 is TGTGCCAGCAGCTTAGCGCGCCCATTGGATACGCAGTATTTT.

The sample holds a few counts of this clone. The chain couples TRBV7-9 to TRBJ2-7, with D possibly TRBD1 on 5 matching bases. V was cut by 5 bases and J by 4 bases, with 15 bases left in between. Germline CDR1 reads SEHNR; CDR2 reads FQNEAQ (reference sequence). The CDR3 runs to 14 residues. This chain's CDR3 is CASSPGQGLYEQYF. The CDR3, as DNA: TGTGCCAGCAGCCCTGGACAAGGTTTGTACGAGCAGTACTTC.

There are a few counts of this clone. CDR3 sequence reads: CASSIGGTQSYNEQFF. CDR3 sequence (DNA): TGTGCCAGTAGTATAGGAGGGACACAGTCTTACAATGAGCAGTTCTTC. This chain connects TRBV19 to TRBJ2-1, with D possibly being TRBD1 (6 bases). This CDR3 contains 16 residues. The V end was cut by 1 base, the J end by 4 bases, with 14 bases between. CDR1 LNHDA and CDR2 SQIVND come from the germline V gene (reference sequence). Drawing the rest from reference TRBV19 and TRBJ2-1, the complete variable domain is DGGITQSPKYLFRKEGQNVTLSCEQNLNHDAMYWYRQDPGQGLRLIYYSQIVNDFQKGDIAEGYSVSREKKESFPLTVTSAQKNPTAFYLCASSIGGTQSYNEQFFGPGTRLTVL.

The sample holds a few counts of this clone. The chain employs TRBV5-1 and TRBJ2-1, with D maybe TRBD1 (6 bases). V lost 4 bases and J 0 bases, leaving 11 bases between the germline ends. The CDR3 loop spans 15 amino acids. Germline-derived CDR1 and CDR2 are SGHRS and YFSETQ. The CDR3 loop reads CASSRDTPSYNEQFF. For the CDR3, the DNA is TGCGCCAGCAGCCGGGACACTCCCTCCTACAATGAGCAGTTCTTC.

This clone was counted only a few times. The chain couples TRBV28 to TRBJ2-5; TRBD2 matches 8 bases. Germline assignment: CDR1 MDHEN and CDR2 SYDVKM. The CDR3 has 17 amino acids. V shed 1 base, J shed 1 base, and the junction held 8 bases outside the gene matches. Here the CDR3 DNA reads TGTGCCAGCAGTTTATCATCCCCGGGAGGGGGCCAAGAGACCCAGTACTTC. Protein product: CASSLSSPGGGQETQYF.

This clone was detected a few times. The rearrangement joins TRBV29-1 to TRBJ2-1; no firm D call. Per germline, CDR1 SQVTM and CDR2 ANQGSEA. CDR3 length equals 14 residues. V dropped 8 bases and J dropped 1 base, with 15 bases sitting between them. The CDR3 bases are TGCAGCTCCAAACTTTTGGAGTCCTACAATGAGCAGTTCTTC. As protein: CSSKLLESYNEQFF.

This sequence joins TRBV30 and TRBJ2-3; maybe TRBD1 (7 bases). CDR1 and CDR2 from the germline V gene are GTSNPN and SVGIG (reference sequence). Deletions cut 3 bases from V and 3 bases from J, with 13 bases between. The CDR3 totals 14 residues. CDR3 protein: CAWRAGQLTDTQYF. As DNA, the CDR3 is TGTGCCTGGAGGGCGGGACAGCTGACAGATACGCAGTATTTT.

This clone was counted a few times. V and J are TRBV25-1 and TRBJ1-2; the D gene is possibly TRBD1 (5 bases). Germline lookup yields CDR1 MGHDK and CDR2 SYGVNS. The CDR3 is made up of 16 amino acids. Trimming shortened V by 3 bases and J by 0 bases, and 14 bases separated the two germline ends. The CDR3 spells CASSDDSLGANYGYTF. Written as DNA, the CDR3 is TGTGCCAGCAGTGACGACAGTCTTGGGGCTAACTATGGCTACACCTTC.

This clone was detected only a few times. The rearrangement uses TRBV5-1 and TRBJ1-1, with a weak D call TRBD1 (5 bases). CDR1 is SGHRS, CDR2 YFSETQ, per germline. This CDR3 contains 14 residues. Trimming removed 4 bases from V and 1 base from J, with 11 bases in between. CDR3 in DNA: TGCGCCAGCAGCGATTCAGGGCCGAACACTGAAGCTTTCTTT. Its protein is CASSDSGPNTEAFF.

This clone was observed a handful of times. The V gene is TRBV29-1, the J gene TRBJ2-1, with D maybe TRBD1 (6 bases). Germline loops: CDR1 SQVTM, CDR2 ANQGSEA. Trimming stripped 6 bases from V and 9 bases from J, with 24 bases between. This CDR3 has 15 residues. The DNA for the CDR3 is TGCAGCGTGGCCCAAGGGCAGGGGCCCTTTGGTGAGCAGTTCTTC. It encodes CSVAQGQGPFGEQFF.

This chain connects TRBV2 to TRBJ2-3; 11 bases are a match to TRBD2. J was trimmed by 6 bases and V by 3 bases; bases with no gene match: 11. The CDR3 has 17 residues. Germline-derived CDR1 and CDR2 are SNHLY and FYNNEI. For the CDR3, the DNA is TGTGCCAGCAGTGACCGACCGACTAGCGGGAAACACGATACGCAGTATTTT. Its protein product is CASSDRPTSGKHDTQYF.

V is TRBV9 and J is TRBJ1-2; D possibly corresponds to TRBD1 (6 bases). Trimming left V 1 base short and J 3 bases short, with 10 bases between. There are 14 residues in the CDR3. Germline V lookup: CDR1 SGDLS, CDR2 YYNGEE. The CDR3 reads CASSVLSGDYGYTF. As DNA, the CDR3 is TGTGCCAGCAGCGTACTCTCAGGGGACTATGGCTACACCTTC.

This clone was observed a few times. In DNA form, the CDR3 reads TGTGCCAGCAGCGCGACATCAGCACACACCTACGAGCAGTACTTC. Its protein product is CASSATSAHTYEQYF. V usage is TRBV9 and J usage is TRBJ2-7; unclear D gene. Germline-derived CDR1 and CDR2 are SGDLS and YYNGEE. The ends were cut back, 3 bases at V and 2 bases at J, with 15 bases in the middle. The CDR3 spans 15 residues.

The V gene is TRBV5-4, the J gene TRBJ2-7; tentatively, D is TRBD1 (5 bases). This CDR3 spans 15 amino acids. The V end was cut by 0 bases, the J end by 5 bases, with 15 bases between. The germline CDR1 and CDR2 sequences are SGHNT and YYREEE (reference sequence). CDR3 sequence (DNA): TGTGCCAGCAGCTTGGCCAAGGGGAACCGACACGAGCAGTACTTC. Its translation: CASSLAKGNRHEQYF.

There are a few counts of this clone. The chain couples TRBV7-8 to TRBJ2-1; no firm D call. V was trimmed by 6 bases and J by 1 base, leaving 13 bases between them. Looked up from germline, CDR1 is SGHVS and CDR2 is FQNEAQ. The CDR3 sequence is 15 residues long. Here the CDR3 DNA reads TGTGCCAGCAGGCCAACTTCAGGTTCCTACAATGAGCAGTTCTTC. Translated: CASRPTSGSYNEQFF.

The rearrangement uses TRBV5-1 and TRBJ1-2; 7 positions agree with TRBD1. The CDR3 extends over 18 amino acids. V lost 0 bases and J lost 1; bases outside the gene matches: 12. The germline V gene encodes CDR1 SGHRS and CDR2 YFSETQ. In DNA, the CDR3 is TGCGCCAGCAGCTTGGCACCGGGACAGAGGATCGGTAACTATGGCTACACCTTC. It is translated as CASSLAPGQRIGNYGYTF.

This clone showed up just a few times. This chain connects TRBV30 to TRBJ2-3, with no clear D. CDR3 length: 11 amino acids. The V end was cut by 2 bases, the J end by 7 bases, with 7 bases between. The germline V gene encodes CDR1 GTSNPN and CDR2 SVGIG (reference sequence). The CDR3 here is CAWSRGNTQYF. CDR3 DNA: TGTGCCTGGAGTCGAGGAAATACGCAGTATTTT.